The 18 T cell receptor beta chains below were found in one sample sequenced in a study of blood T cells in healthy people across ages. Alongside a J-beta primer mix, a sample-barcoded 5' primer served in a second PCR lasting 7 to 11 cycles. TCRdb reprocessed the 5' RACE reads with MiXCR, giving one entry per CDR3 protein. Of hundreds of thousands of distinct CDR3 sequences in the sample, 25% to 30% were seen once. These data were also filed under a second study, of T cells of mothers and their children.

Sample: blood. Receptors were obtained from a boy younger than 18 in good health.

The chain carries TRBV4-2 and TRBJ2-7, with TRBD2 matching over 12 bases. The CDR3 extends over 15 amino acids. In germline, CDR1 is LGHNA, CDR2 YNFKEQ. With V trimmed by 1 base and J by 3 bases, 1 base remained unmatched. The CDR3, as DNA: TGTGCCAGCAGCCAAGCGACTAGCGGGAGCTACGAGCAGTACTTC. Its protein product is CASSQATSGSYEQYF.

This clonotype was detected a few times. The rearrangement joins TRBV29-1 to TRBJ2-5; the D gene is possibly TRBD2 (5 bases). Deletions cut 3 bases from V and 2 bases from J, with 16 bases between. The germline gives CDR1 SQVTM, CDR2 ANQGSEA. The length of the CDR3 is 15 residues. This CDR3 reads CSVDLGRGIQETQYF. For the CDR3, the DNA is TGCAGCGTTGATTTAGGGAGAGGGATTCAAGAGACCCAGTACTTC.

The CDR3 protein is CASSYGDTIYF. The CDR3 DNA reads as TGTGCCAGCAGTTACGGGGACACCATATATTTT. The rearrangement uses TRBV6-5 and TRBJ1-3; D remains ambiguous. CDR3 size: 11 residues. The germline V gene has CDR1 MNHEY and CDR2 SVGAGI. Deletions cut 2 bases from V and 8 bases from J, with 4 bases between.

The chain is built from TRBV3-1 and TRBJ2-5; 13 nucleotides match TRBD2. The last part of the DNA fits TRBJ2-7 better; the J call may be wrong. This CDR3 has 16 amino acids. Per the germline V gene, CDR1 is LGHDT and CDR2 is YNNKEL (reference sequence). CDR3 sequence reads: CASSRTSGGMGDEQYF. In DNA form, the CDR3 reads TGTGCCAGCAGCCGGACTAGCGGGGGCATGGGCGACGAGCAGTACTTC.

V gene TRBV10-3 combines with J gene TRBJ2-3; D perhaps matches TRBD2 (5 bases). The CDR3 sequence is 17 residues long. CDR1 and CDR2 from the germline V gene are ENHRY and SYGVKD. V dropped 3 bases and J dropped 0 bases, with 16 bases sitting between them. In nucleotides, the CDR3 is TGTGCCATCAGTGACCCCTACGGCGGGCCCAGCACAGATACGCAGTATTTT. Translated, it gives CAISDPYGGPSTDTQYF.

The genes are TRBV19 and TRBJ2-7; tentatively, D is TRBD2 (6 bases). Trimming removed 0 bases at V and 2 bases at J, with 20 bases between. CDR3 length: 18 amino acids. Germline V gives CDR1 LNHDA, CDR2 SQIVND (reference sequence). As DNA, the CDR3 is TGTGCCAGTAGTATAGAGGGGCTAGCGAGCGATATCACCTACGAGCAGTACTTC. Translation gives CASSIEGLASDITYEQYF.

The CDR3 bases are TGTGCCAGCAGCCAGGCCGGGGGTTATTTTCGGGAAGCTTTCTTT. It codes for CASSQAGGYFREAFF. The genes are TRBV4-2 and TRBJ1-1; D might be TRBD1 (5 bases). The CDR3 sequence is 15 residues long. Germline V lookup: CDR1 LGHNA, CDR2 YNFKEQ. Trimming removed 3 bases from V and 8 bases from J, with 19 bases in between.

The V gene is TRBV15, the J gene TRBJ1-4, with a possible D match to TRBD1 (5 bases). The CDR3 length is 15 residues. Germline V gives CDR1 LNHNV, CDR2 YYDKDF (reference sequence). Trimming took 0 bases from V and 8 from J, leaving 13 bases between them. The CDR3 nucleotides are TGTGCCACCAGCAGAGATCGGGGGACGGGCGAAAAACTGTTTTTT. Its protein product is CATSRDRGTGEKLFF.

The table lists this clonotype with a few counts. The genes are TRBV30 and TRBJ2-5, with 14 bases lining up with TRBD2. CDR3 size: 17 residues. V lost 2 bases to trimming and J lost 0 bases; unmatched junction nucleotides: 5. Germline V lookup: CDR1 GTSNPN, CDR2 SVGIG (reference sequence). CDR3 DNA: TGTGCCTGGAGTTGGACTAGCGGGGGGCAGTACCAAGAGACCCAGTACTTC. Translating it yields CAWSWTSGGQYQETQYF.

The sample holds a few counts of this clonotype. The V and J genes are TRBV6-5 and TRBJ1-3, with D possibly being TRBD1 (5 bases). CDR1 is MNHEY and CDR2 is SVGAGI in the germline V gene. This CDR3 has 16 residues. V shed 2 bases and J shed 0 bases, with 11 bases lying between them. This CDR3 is CASSYGLQGSGNTIYF. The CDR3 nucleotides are TGTGCCAGCAGTTACGGGTTGCAGGGCTCTGGAAACACCATATATTTT.

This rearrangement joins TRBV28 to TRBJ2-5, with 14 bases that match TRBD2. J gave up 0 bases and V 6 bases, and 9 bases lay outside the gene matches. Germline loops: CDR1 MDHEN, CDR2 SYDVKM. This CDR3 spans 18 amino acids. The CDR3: CASRLGTSGGRYQETQYF. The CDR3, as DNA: TGTGCCAGCAGGCTCGGGACTAGCGGGGGACGGTACCAAGAGACCCAGTACTTC.

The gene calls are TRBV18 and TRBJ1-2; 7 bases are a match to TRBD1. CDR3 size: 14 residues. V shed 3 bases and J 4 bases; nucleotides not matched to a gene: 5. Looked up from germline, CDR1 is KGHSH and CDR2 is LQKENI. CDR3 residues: CASSPLGTVYGYTF. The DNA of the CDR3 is TGTGCCAGCTCACCCCTCGGGACAGTCTATGGCTACACCTTC.

The CDR3 protein is CASSFRLAGGTTDTQYF. Here the CDR3 DNA reads TGTGCCAGCAGCTTCCGACTAGCGGGGGGCACCACAGATACGCAGTATTTT. The rearrangement uses TRBV5-4 and TRBJ2-3; 13 bases map to TRBD2. V shed 2 bases, J shed 2 bases, and the junction held 5 bases outside the gene matches. The CDR3 runs 17 residues. Germline CDR1 and CDR2: SGHNT and YYREEE (reference sequence). Combining the CDR3 with reference TRBV5-4 and TRBJ2-3 gives the whole variable domain ETGVTQSPTHLIKTRGQQVTLRCSSQSGHNTVSWYQQALGQGPQFIFQYYREEENGRGNFPPRFSGLQFPNYSSELNVNALELDDSALYLCASSFRLAGGTTDTQYFGPGTRLTVL.

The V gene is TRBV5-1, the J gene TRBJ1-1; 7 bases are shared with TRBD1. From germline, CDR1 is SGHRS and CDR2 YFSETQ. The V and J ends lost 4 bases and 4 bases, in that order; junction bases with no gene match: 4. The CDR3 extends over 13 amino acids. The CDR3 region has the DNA TGCGCCAGCAGCCTGGGACAGCTCACTGAAGCTTTCTTT. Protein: CASSLGQLTEAFF.

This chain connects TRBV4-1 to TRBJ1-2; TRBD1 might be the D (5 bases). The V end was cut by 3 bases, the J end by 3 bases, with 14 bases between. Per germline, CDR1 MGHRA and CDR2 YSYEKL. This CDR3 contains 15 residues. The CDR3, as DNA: TGCGCCAGCAGCCAGGAAACCGGGACGGACTATGGCTACACCTTC. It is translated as CASSQETGTDYGYTF.

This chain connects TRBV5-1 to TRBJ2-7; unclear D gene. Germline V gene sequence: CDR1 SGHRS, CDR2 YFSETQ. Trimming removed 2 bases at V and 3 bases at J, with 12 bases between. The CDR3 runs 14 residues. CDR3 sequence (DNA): TGCGCCAGCAGCTTAAGCCGGGTGGACTACGAGCAGTACTTC. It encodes CASSLSRVDYEQYF.

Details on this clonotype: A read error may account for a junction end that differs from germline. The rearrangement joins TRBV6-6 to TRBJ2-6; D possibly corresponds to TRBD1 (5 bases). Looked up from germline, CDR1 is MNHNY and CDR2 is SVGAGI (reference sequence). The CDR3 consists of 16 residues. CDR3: CASSYSLGTGANVLTF. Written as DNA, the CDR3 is TGTGCCAGCAGTTACTCCCTGGGTACTGGGGCCAACGTCTTGACTTTC.

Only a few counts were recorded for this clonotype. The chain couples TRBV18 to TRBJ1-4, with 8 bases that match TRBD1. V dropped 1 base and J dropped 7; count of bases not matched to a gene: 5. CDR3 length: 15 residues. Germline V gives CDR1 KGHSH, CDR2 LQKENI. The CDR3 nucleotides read TGTGCCAGCTCACCACGGCAGGGGGCCTTTGAAAAACTGTTTTTT. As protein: CASSPRQGAFEKLFF.